This T cell receptor beta chain was captured in a study of blood T cell repertoires in COVID-19. Looking at the study overall: Acute and convalescent COVID-19 specimens originated in the United States, Italy and Spain. T cells, B-cell-depleted T cells, or PBMCs provided the cDNA or gDNA that served as material.

Germline V gene sequence: CDR1 SGHRS, CDR2 YFSETQ. The V end lost 4 bases, the J end lost 1 base, and 8 bases lay between the germline ends. This CDR3 is 13 amino acids long. In the authors' methods: It was from reference gene primer amplification that nucleated cell counts were estimated. This table comes from immunoSEQ multiplex PCR, and its TCRdb copy is limited to in-frame clones, with some not included. D and trimming come from the DNA, and the V and J calls and clone size come from that table. Seen here are roughly 130,000 clones, roughly 80% observed once, and the top ten hold approximately 12%.

Sequenced input: peripheral blood. This clonotype was sampled from a woman aged 60-75 years with acute or convalescent COVID-19. The chain joins TRBV5-1 to TRBJ1-2; D possibly corresponds to TRBD1 (6 bases). CDR3 DNA: TGCGCCAGCAGCCCGGACAGTAACTATGGCTACACCTTC. Protein: CASSPDSNYGYTF.